Below are 16 T cell receptor beta chains sequenced from a single sample in a study of Tregs in tolerant kidney transplant recipients. TCRdb's table, derived via immunoSEQ multiplex PCR, lists solely in-frame clones and lacks some. The sample table sets out approximately 35,000 clones. The specimen was CD8+ T cells from blood, collected before the transplant. The receptor set was obtained from a human donor who received a combined kidney and bone marrow transplant.

Concerning this clone: The read comes to an end 3 residues before the CDR3 does, leaving the germline J gene to fill in the end. This sequence joins TRBV19 and TRBJ2-2; D is perhaps TRBD2 (5 bases). Germline-derived CDR1 and CDR2 are LNHDA and SQIVND (reference sequence). This CDR3 has 13 residues. V lost 5 bases and J 7 bases, leaving 11 bases between the germline ends. The CDR3 reads CASSSRTVGELFF. The DNA read from the CDR3 is TGTGCCAGTAGTTCCCGGACTGTCGGGGAG.

In regard to this clone: The read finishes 3 residues shy of the CDR3 end, and the germline J gene is used to complete it. The chain links TRBV13 to TRBJ2-3; the match to TRBD1 covers 9 bases. The CDR3 length is 19 residues. Germline trimming cut 4 bases from V and 3 bases from J; bases unmatched to any gene: 17. Germline-derived CDR1 and CDR2 are PRHDT and FYEKMQ (reference sequence). CDR3 bases read: TGTGCCAGCAGCTCAGAATTACCGGGACAGGGTTTTCGTACAGATACG. Its protein product is CASSSELPGQGFRTDT. The whole CDR3 sequence reads CASSSELPGQGFRTDTQYF.

A word on this clone: The sequence runs out 3 residues before the end of the CDR3; the remainder is reconstructed from the germline J gene. V usage is TRBV19 and J usage is TRBJ1-2, with TRBD1 identical over 7 bases. This CDR3 contains 13 residues. Per germline, CDR1 LNHDA and CDR2 SQIVND (reference sequence). CDR3: CASTMGQSFGYTF. The sequenced part of the CDR3 DNA is TGTGCCAGTACCATGGGACAGAGTTTCGGC.

The part of the CDR3 DNA that was read is TGTGCCTGGGGACTAGCGGGCTCTGGGGCCAACGTC. Protein: CAWGLAGSGANV. The entire CDR3 is CAWGLAGSGANVLTF. The chain joins TRBV30 to TRBJ2-6; 11 bases map to TRBD2. Sequencing ends 3 residues short of the CDR3 end; the germline J gene provides the rest. This CDR3 comprises 15 residues. Germline loops: CDR1 GTSNPN, CDR2 SVGIG (reference sequence). With V trimmed by 5 bases and J by 0 bases, 0 bases remained unmatched.

Note on this clone: The read gets to within 3 residues of the CDR3 end, and the germline J gene fills in the rest. Distinct nucleotide sequences in the sample also encode this CDR3. This chain connects TRBV29-1 to TRBJ1-1; no clear D. The CDR3 is 11 residues long. Looked up from germline, CDR1 is SQVTM and CDR2 is ANQGSEA. V shed 3 bases and J shed 4 bases, with 6 bases lying between them. CDR3 bases read: TGCAGCGTTGACCGGGGCACTGAA. Amino acids: CSVDRGTE. The whole CDR3 protein reads CSVDRGTEAFF.

Points on this clone: The DNA ends 3 residues before the CDR3 does, and the rest of the CDR3 is filled in from the germline J gene. The chain uses TRBV6-1 and TRBJ2-1, with a weak D call TRBD2 (5 bases). The V end was cut by 0 bases, the J end by 6 bases, with 9 bases between. The CDR3 is 14 amino acids. Germline assignment: CDR1 MNHNS and CDR2 SASEGT. The CDR3 bases that were read are TGTGCCAGCAGTGAAGCTGGGCGGGTCAATGAG. Protein sequence: CASSEAGRVNE. From start to end, the CDR3 is CASSEAGRVNEQFF.

About this clone: The read ends 3 residues shy of where the CDR3 ends; the end is completed using the germline J gene. The chain employs TRBV20-1 and TRBJ2-1; 8 positions agree with TRBD2. The ends lost 3 bases at V and 7 bases at J; junction bases unmatched: 2. The CDR3 is 12 residues long. The germline V gene encodes CDR1 DFQATT and CDR2 SNEGSKA (reference sequence). The CDR3 protein is CSASLAGNEQFF. CDR3 bases read: TGCAGTGCTAGCCTAGCGGGTAATGAG.

On this clone itself: The read is 3 residues too short to cover the CDR3 end, so that end is filled in from the germline J gene. The chain recombines TRBV19 with TRBJ2-7; TRBD1 aligns across 7 bases. The germline V gene encodes CDR1 LNHDA and CDR2 SQIVND (reference sequence). The V segment lost 6 bases and the J segment 2 bases; nucleotides outside the gene matches: 7. CDR3 size: 14 residues. The CDR3 bases that were read are TGTGCCAGTAGCCTCACAGGGGTTACCTACGAG. Amino acids: CASSLTGVTYE. The full CDR3 sequence reads CASSLTGVTYEQYF.

As to this clone: The CDR3 is cut off 3 residues early in the read; its end comes from the germline J gene. This sequence joins TRBV10-3 and TRBJ1-4; TRBD1 might be the D (5 bases). This CDR3 region has 13 residues. V shed 7 bases and J shed 4 bases, with 10 bases lying between them. Germline CDR1 and CDR2: ENHRY and SYGVKD. The CDR3: CAIKAGINEKLFF. The covered CDR3 bases are TGTGCCATCAAGGCAGGGATTAATGAAAAA.

With respect to this clone: Read coverage stops 3 residues before the CDR3 terminus; the germline J gene supplies the remainder. The chain is built from TRBV2 and TRBJ2-2; the D call may be TRBD1 or TRBD2 (5 bases each). Germline loops: CDR1 SNHLY, CDR2 FYNNEI. Between the trimmed V and J ends, which lost 8 bases and 4 bases, there was a span of 14 bases. This CDR3 is built from 14 residues. CDR3 DNA (partial): TGTGCCAGCTCCCCCAGGGAGTCCACCGGGGAG. This codes for CASSPRESTGE. The whole CDR3 sequence reads CASSPRESTGELFF.

Worth noting for this clone: The CDR3 end is not reached by the read, which stops 3 residues before it; the germline J gene fills it in. The rearrangement links TRBV5-6 to TRBJ2-7, with 14 bases identical to TRBD2. The V segment lost 2 bases and the J segment 3 bases; nucleotides outside the gene matches: 1. This CDR3 is 15 amino acids long. Germline CDR1 and CDR2: SGHDT and YYEEEE. CDR3 DNA (partial): TGTGCCAGCAGCTTCGGGACTAGCGGGGGCTACGAG. As protein: CASSFGTSGGYE. The entire CDR3 reads CASSFGTSGGYEQYF.

About this clone: The read halts 3 residues ahead of the CDR3 end, with the missing end drawn from the germline J gene. V gene TRBV7-2 combines with J gene TRBJ2-3, with a tentative D call TRBD2 (5 bases). The CDR3 loop spans 14 amino acids. Trimming stripped 7 bases from V and 6 bases from J, with 17 bases between. The germline V gene has CDR1 SGHTA and CDR2 FQGNSA. Here the CDR3 reads CASNTPGIKDTQYF. CDR3 DNA (partial): TGTGCCAGCAACACCCCGGGGATCAAGGATACG.

Note on this clone: The CDR3 is cut off 3 residues early in the read; its end comes from the germline J gene. This sequence joins TRBV5-5 and TRBJ2-1; D is uncertain. V was pared by 0 bases and J by 3 bases, with 4 bases between. In germline, CDR1 is SGHKS, CDR2 YYEKEE (reference sequence). CDR3 size: 13 residues. CDR3 sequence: CASSLEVYNEQFF. Incomplete CDR3 DNA: TGTGCCAGCAGCTTGGAGGTCTACAATGAG.

About this clone itself: A read error may produce the germline difference seen at one junction end. The sequence runs out 3 residues before the end of the CDR3; the remainder is reconstructed from the germline J gene. V gene TRBV7-9 combines with J gene TRBJ1-1; D is perhaps TRBD1 (6 bases). The CDR3 length is 14 residues. Per germline, CDR1 SEHNR and CDR2 FQNEAQ (reference sequence). The sequenced CDR3 bases are TGTGCCAGCAGCCCGACAGGTATGAACGCTGAA. Amino acids: CASSPTGMNAE. The CDR3, in full, reads CASSPTGMNAEAFF.

In the case of this clone: The CDR3 end is not reached by the read, which stops 3 residues before it; the germline J gene fills it in. This chain links TRBV30 with TRBJ2-3; the match to TRBD2 covers 11 bases. The V segment lost 5 bases and the J segment 2 bases; nucleotides outside the gene matches: 3. This CDR3 has 14 residues. Germline assignment: CDR1 GTSNPN and CDR2 SVGIG (reference sequence). Incomplete CDR3 DNA: TGTGCCTGGGGGACTAGCGGATTCACAGATACG. Residues: CAWGTSGFTDT. The whole CDR3 reads CAWGTSGFTDTQYF.

Comments on this clone: With the read ending 3 residues before the CDR3 end, the germline J gene is used to fill in that end. The chain recombines TRBV7-8 with TRBJ1-2; 8 bases align to TRBD1. The junction had 10 bases not matched to a gene; V was cut back by 1 base and J by 3 bases. Germline-derived CDR1 and CDR2 are SGHVS and FQNEAQ. The CDR3 has 17 residues. CDR3 bases read: TGTGCCAGCAGCTTAGGGCGGACAGGGTCTGGTGACTATGGC. It is translated as CASSLGRTGSGDYG. In full, the CDR3 reads CASSLGRTGSGDYGYTF.